Listed below are T cell receptor beta chains from one sample, sequenced in a study of cytomegalovirus exposure and HLA in healthy donors. TCRdb keeps only in-frame clones here, not all; method: immunoSEQ multiplex PCR. Found here are about 190,000 clones; the top ten clones hold about 6.5%. Sample: PBMCs. The source is a man aged 25-40 years in good health and CMV-seronegative. The CDR3 runs from the conserved cysteine through the conserved F or W. D genes are given only for firm matches.

cdr3_aa: CASTGLTETQYF
cdr3_nt: TGTGCCAGCACTGGACTAACCGAGACCCAGTACTTC
d_call: NA
j_call: TRBJ2-5
v_call: TRBV2

cdr3_aa: CASSKQGQAAYGYTF
cdr3_nt: TGTGCCAGTAGTAAACAGGGACAGGCGGCCTATGGCTACACCTTC
d_call: TRBD1
j_call: TRBJ1-2
v_call: TRBV19

cdr3_aa: CASSLDWEFSYEQYF
cdr3_nt: TGTGCCAGCAGCCTAGACTGGGAGTTTTCCTACGAGCAGTACTTC
d_call: NA
j_call: TRBJ2-7
v_call: TRBV5-6

cdr3_aa: CASSEGLAGGTDTQYF
cdr3_nt: TGTGCCAGCAGTGAGGGACTAGCGGGAGGAACGGATACGCAGTATTTT
d_call: TRBD2
j_call: TRBJ2-3
v_call: TRBV6-1

cdr3_aa: CASSLEGYQYEQYF
cdr3_nt: TGCGCCAGCAGCTTAGAGGGCTACCAATACGAGCAGTACTTC
d_call: NA
j_call: TRBJ2-7
v_call: TRBV5-1

cdr3_aa: CASSPAMGGSSYNSPLHF
cdr3_nt: TGTGCCAGCAGCCCTGCTATGGGGGGGAGCTCCTATAATTCACCCCTCCACTTT
d_call: NA
j_call: TRBJ1-6
v_call: TRBV5-5

cdr3_aa: CAWSAGGVREKLFF
cdr3_nt: TGTGCCTGGAGCGCTGGGGGGGTGAGGGAAAAACTGTTTTTT
d_call: NA
j_call: TRBJ1-4
v_call: TRBV30

cdr3_aa: CASSSSQGYEQYF
cdr3_nt: TGCGCCAGCAGCTCCTCACAGGGTTACGAGCAGTACTTC
d_call: NA
j_call: TRBJ2-7
v_call: TRBV5-1

cdr3_aa: CASKNVGGSYEQYF
cdr3_nt: TGTGCCAGCAAGAATGTGGGGGGCTCCTACGAGCAGTACTTC
d_call: NA
j_call: TRBJ2-7
v_call: TRBV6-5

cdr3_aa: CASRSDSLYEQYF
cdr3_nt: TGTGCCAGCAGATCGGACAGCCTCTACGAGCAGTACTTC
d_call: NA
j_call: TRBJ2-7
v_call: TRBV2

cdr3_aa: CASSYPSGPGELFF
cdr3_nt: TGCGCCAGCAGCTATCCTAGCGGGCCCGGGGAGCTGTTTTTT
d_call: TRBD2
j_call: TRBJ2-2
v_call: TRBV5-1

cdr3_aa: CASSLEGGQLSYEQYF
cdr3_nt: TGTGCCAGCAGCTTGGAAGGAGGGCAATTATCCTACGAGCAGTACTTC
d_call: NA
j_call: TRBJ2-7
v_call: TRBV5-4

cdr3_aa: CASRTGEGLTDTQYF
cdr3_nt: TGTGCCAGCAGGACGGGAGAAGGACTCACAGATACGCAGTATTTT
d_call: NA
j_call: TRBJ2-3
v_call: TRBV11-3

cdr3_aa: CASSPRGSGRGGTDTQYF
cdr3_nt: TGCGCCAGCAGCCCCCGCGGGAGCGGGAGGGGGGGCACAGATACGCAGTATTTT
d_call: TRBD2
j_call: TRBJ2-3
v_call: TRBV5-1

cdr3_aa: CASSFPVSQETQYF
cdr3_nt: TGTGCCAGCAGCTTCCCTGTTTCTCAAGAGACCCAGTACTTC
d_call: NA
j_call: TRBJ2-5
v_call: TRBV7-8

cdr3_aa: CASSTSPSSGGAGKNIQYF
cdr3_nt: TGTGCCAGTAGTACCTCTCCCTCTAGCGGGGGGGCCGGCAAAAACATTCAGTACTTC
d_call: TRBD2
j_call: TRBJ2-4
v_call: TRBV19

cdr3_aa: CASSLVDQGSLHF
cdr3_nt: TGTGCCAGCAGCTTAGTAGATCAGGGCTCCCTCCACTTT
d_call: NA
j_call: TRBJ1-6
v_call: TRBV7-8

cdr3_aa: CASSLYEGTEAFF
cdr3_nt: TGTGCCAGCAGTTTATATGAGGGCACTGAAGCTTTCTTT
d_call: NA
j_call: TRBJ1-1
v_call: TRBV27

cdr3_aa: CASRYQGLTDGYTF
cdr3_nt: TGTGCCAGCAGGTATCAGGGTTTAACAGATGGCTACACCTTC
d_call: NA
j_call: TRBJ1-2
v_call: TRBV5-5

cdr3_aa: CASSKSGGGNYGYTF
cdr3_nt: TGTGCCAGCTCAAAGTCGGGCGGGGGTAACTATGGCTACACCTTC
d_call: NA
j_call: TRBJ1-2
v_call: TRBV18

cdr3_aa: CASSAAGGPNNEQFF
cdr3_nt: TGTGCCAGCAGCGCAGCGGGAGGGCCGAACAATGAGCAGTTCTTC
d_call: TRBD2
j_call: TRBJ2-1
v_call: TRBV9

cdr3_aa: CATSREGAYYSTDTQYF
cdr3_nt: TGTGCCACCAGCAGAGAAGGGGCGTACTATAGCACAGATACGCAGTATTTT
d_call: NA
j_call: TRBJ2-3
v_call: TRBV15

cdr3_aa: CASSYKGTGGKGYTF
cdr3_nt: TGTGCCAGCAGTTACAAGGGGACAGGGGGAAAGGGCTACACCTTC
d_call: TRBD1
j_call: TRBJ1-2
v_call: TRBV6-5

cdr3_aa: CASSESWGRSYEQYF
cdr3_nt: TGCGCCAGCAGTGAGTCTTGGGGCAGATCCTACGAGCAGTACTTC
d_call: NA
j_call: TRBJ2-7
v_call: TRBV10-2

cdr3_aa: CASSLQRELYEQYF
cdr3_nt: TGTGCCAGCAGTTTACAGCGGGAGCTCTACGAGCAGTACTTC
d_call: TRBD2
j_call: TRBJ2-7
v_call: TRBV27

cdr3_aa: CASRGPGLAGKQFF
cdr3_nt: TGTGCCAGCAGGGGCCCGGGACTAGCGGGCAAGCAGTTCTTC
d_call: TRBD2
j_call: TRBJ2-1
v_call: TRBV7-3

cdr3_aa: CASSLVGGPPGELFF
cdr3_nt: TGTGCCAGCAGCTTAGTGGGAGGGCCACCCGGGGAGCTGTTTTTT
d_call: TRBD2
j_call: TRBJ2-2
v_call: TRBV13

cdr3_aa: CASSQGGGNTEAFF
cdr3_nt: TGTGCCAGCAGCCAAGGGGGGGGAAACACTGAAGCTTTCTTT
d_call: NA
j_call: TRBJ1-1
v_call: TRBV4-2

cdr3_aa: CSVEEIQDYGYTF
cdr3_nt: TGCAGCGTTGAAGAAATACAGGACTATGGCTACACCTTC
d_call: NA
j_call: TRBJ1-2
v_call: TRBV29-1

cdr3_aa: CASTADRGDGDTEAFF
cdr3_nt: TGTGCCAGTACCGCGGACAGGGGAGATGGTGACACTGAAGCTTTCTTT
d_call: TRBD1
j_call: TRBJ1-1
v_call: TRBV19

cdr3_aa: CASSFGLAGKGEQFF
cdr3_nt: TGTGCCAGCAGCTTCGGACTAGCGGGAAAGGGTGAGCAGTTCTTC
d_call: TRBD2
j_call: TRBJ2-1
v_call: TRBV9

cdr3_aa: CASSLGDTGQPQHF
cdr3_nt: TGTGCCAGCAGCCTGGGGGACACCGGCCAGCCCCAGCATTTT
d_call: NA
j_call: TRBJ1-5
v_call: TRBV7-2

cdr3_aa: CAWGRGRNQPQHF
cdr3_nt: TGTGCCTGGGGGAGAGGCCGCAATCAGCCCCAGCATTTT
d_call: NA
j_call: TRBJ1-5
v_call: TRBV30

cdr3_aa: CAWTLDRGTEAFF
cdr3_nt: TGTGCCTGGACCCTGGACAGGGGCACTGAAGCTTTCTTT
d_call: TRBD1
j_call: TRBJ1-1
v_call: TRBV30

cdr3_aa: CASSPSSGRQTQYF
cdr3_nt: TGTGCCAGCAGTCCATCGTCAGGGCGGCAGACCCAGTACTTC
d_call: NA
j_call: TRBJ2-5
v_call: TRBV11-3

cdr3_aa: CASSPGDYVNEQFF
cdr3_nt: TGTGCCAGTAGCCCAGGGGACTACGTGAATGAGCAGTTCTTC
d_call: NA
j_call: TRBJ2-1
v_call: TRBV19